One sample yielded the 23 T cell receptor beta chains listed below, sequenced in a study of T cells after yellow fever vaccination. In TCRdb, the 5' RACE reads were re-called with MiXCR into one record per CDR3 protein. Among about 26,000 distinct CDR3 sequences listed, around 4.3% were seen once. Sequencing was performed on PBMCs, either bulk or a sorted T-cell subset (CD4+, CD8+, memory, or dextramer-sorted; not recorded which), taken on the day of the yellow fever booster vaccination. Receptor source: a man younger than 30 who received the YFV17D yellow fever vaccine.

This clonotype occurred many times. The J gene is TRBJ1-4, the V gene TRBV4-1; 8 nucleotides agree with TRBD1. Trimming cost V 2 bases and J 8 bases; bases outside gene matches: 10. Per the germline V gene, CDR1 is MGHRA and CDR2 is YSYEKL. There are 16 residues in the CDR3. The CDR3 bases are TGCGCCAGCAGCCAACGCCGCGGACAGGGTGAAGAAAAACTGTTTTTT. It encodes CASSQRRGQGEEKLFF.

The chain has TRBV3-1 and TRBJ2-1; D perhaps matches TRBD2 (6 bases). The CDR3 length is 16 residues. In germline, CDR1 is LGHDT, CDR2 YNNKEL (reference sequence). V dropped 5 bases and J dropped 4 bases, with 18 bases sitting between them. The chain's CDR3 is CASSFATGAGYNEQFF. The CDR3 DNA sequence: TGTGCCAGCAGCTTCGCAACGGGAGCAGGGTACAATGAGCAGTTCTTC.

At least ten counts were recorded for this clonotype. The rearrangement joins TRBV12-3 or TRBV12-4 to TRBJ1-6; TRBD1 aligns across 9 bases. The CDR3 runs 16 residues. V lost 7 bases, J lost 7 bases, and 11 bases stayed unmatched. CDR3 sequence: CASTGQNGQGNSPLHF. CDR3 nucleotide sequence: TGTGCCAGCACCGGACAAAACGGACAGGGGAATTCACCCCTCCACTTT.

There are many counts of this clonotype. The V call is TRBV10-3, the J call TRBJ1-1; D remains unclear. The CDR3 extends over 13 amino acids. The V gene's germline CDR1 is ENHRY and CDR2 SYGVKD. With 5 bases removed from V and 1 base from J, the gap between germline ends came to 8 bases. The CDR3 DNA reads TGTGCCATCAGTTGGTCGGAGAACACTGAAGCTTTCTTT. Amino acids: CAISWSENTEAFF.

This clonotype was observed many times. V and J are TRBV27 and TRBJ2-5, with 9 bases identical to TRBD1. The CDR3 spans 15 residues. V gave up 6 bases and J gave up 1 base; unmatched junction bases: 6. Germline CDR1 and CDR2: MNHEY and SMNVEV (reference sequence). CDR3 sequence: CASRGTGTPQETQYF. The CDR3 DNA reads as TGTGCCAGCAGGGGGACAGGGACCCCCCAAGAGACCCAGTACTTC.

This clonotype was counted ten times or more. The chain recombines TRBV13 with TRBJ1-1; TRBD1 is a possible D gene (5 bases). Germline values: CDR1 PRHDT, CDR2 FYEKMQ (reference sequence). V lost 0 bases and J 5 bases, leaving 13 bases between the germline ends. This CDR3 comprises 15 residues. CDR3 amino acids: CASSLGAGGVTEAFF. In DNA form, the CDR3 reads TGTGCCAGCAGCTTAGGGGCTGGGGGAGTAACTGAAGCTTTCTTT.

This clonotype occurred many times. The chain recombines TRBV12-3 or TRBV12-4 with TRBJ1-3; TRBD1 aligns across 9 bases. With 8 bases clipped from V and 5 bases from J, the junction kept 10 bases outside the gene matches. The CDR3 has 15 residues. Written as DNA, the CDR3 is TGTGCCAGCGGGACAGGGAAAAGCCAGCGAAACACCATATATTTT. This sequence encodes CASGTGKSQRNTIYF.

The CDR3 DNA sequence: TGCGCCAGCAGCCAAGATACGGACAGGGGGGAAGGTTGTGAGCAGTTCTTC. It encodes CASSQDTDRGEGCEQFF. This chain joins TRBV4-1 and TRBJ2-1, with 10 bases aligning to TRBD1. This CDR3 comprises 17 residues. From germline, CDR1 is MGHRA and CDR2 YSYEKL. V shed 0 bases, J shed 9 bases, and the junction held 11 bases outside the gene matches.

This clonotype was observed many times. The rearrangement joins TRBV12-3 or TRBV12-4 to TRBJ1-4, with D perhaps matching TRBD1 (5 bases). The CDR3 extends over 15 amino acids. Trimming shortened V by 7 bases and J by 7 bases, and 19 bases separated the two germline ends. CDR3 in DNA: TGTGCCAGCATTCGAGACAGTCGCCTTGGTGAAAAACTGTTTTTT. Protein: CASIRDSRLGEKLFF.

CDR3 bases: TGTGCCAGCAGCCTCGGACAGCCATATTGCAATCAGCCCCAGCATTTT. Amino acids: CASSLGQPYCNQPQHF. The genes are TRBV7-6 and TRBJ1-5; a possible D gene is TRBD1 (6 bases). The CDR3 is 16 residues long. CDR1 is SGHVS, CDR2 FNYEAQ, per germline. V lost 5 bases, J lost 2 bases, and 16 bases lay in between.

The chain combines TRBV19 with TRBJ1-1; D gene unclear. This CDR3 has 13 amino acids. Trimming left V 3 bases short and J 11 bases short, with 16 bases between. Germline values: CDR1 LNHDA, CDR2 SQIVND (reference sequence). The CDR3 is CASSIGERGVAFF. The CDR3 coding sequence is TGTGCCAGTAGTATCGGAGAGAGAGGAGTGGCTTTCTTT.

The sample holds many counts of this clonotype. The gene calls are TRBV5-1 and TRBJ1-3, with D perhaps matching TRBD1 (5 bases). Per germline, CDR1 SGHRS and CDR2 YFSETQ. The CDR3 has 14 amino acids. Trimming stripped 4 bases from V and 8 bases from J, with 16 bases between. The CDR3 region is CASSNGAGMHTIYF. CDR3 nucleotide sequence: TGCGCCAGCAGCAATGGGGCAGGGATGCACACCATATATTTT.

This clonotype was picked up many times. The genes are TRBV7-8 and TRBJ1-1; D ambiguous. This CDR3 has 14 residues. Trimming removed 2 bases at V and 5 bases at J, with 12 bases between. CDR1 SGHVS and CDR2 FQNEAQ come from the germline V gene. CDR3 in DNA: TGTGCCAGCAGCTTATTAGAGGGAGGGACTGAAGCTTTCTTT. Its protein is CASSLLEGGTEAFF.

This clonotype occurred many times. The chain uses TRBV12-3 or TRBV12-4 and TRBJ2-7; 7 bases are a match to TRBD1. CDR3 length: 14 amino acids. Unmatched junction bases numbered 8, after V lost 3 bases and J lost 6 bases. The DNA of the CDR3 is TGTGCCAGCAGTTTTGGACAGGACCTTTCCGAGCAGTACTTC. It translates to CASSFGQDLSEQYF.

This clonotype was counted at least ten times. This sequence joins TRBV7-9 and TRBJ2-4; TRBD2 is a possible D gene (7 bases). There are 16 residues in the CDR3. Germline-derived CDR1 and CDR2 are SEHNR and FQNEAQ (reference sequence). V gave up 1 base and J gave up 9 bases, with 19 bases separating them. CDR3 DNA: TGTGCCAGCAGCTTAGAGGGTTGGCGGGGGCGCGCCATTCAGTACTTC. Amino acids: CASSLEGWRGRAIQYF. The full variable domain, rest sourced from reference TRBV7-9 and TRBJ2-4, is DTGVSQNPRHKITKRGQNVTFRCDPISEHNRLYWYRQTLGQGPEFLTYFQNEAQLEKSRLLSDRFSAERPKGSFSTLEIQRTEQGDSAMYLCASSLEGWRGRAIQYFGAGTRLSVL.

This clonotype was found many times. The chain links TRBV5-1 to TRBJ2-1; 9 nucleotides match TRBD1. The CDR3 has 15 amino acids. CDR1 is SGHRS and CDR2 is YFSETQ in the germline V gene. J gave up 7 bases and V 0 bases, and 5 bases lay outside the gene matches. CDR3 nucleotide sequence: TGCGCCAGCAGCTTGGCCGGGACAGGGTTGAATGAGCAGTTCTTC. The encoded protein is CASSLAGTGLNEQFF.

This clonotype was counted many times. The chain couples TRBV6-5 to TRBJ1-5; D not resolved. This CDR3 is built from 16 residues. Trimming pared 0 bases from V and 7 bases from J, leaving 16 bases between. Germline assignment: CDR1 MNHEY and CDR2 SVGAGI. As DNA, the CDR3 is TGTGCCAGCAGTTACTCGAGTTCTGGGTCCAGACAGCCCCAGCATTTT. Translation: CASSYSSSGSRQPQHF.

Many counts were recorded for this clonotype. The CDR3 nucleotides are TGTGCCAGCAGCCCAGGGGCGCTTACGGGAACTGAAGCTTTCTTT. This gives the protein CASSPGALTGTEAFF. The V and J genes are TRBV7-2 and TRBJ1-1; D may be TRBD1 (6 bases). Germline CDR1 is SGHTA and CDR2 is FQGNSA. V was clipped by 5 bases and J by 5 bases, with 18 bases between them. This CDR3 comprises 15 residues.

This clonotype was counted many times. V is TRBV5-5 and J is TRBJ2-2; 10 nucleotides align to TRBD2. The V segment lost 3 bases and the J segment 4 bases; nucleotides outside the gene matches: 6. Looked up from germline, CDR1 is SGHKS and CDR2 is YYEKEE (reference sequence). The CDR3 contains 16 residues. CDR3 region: CASSSLAGGPTGELFF. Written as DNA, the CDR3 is TGTGCCAGCAGCTCTTTAGCGGGGGGCCCCACCGGGGAGCTGTTTTTT.

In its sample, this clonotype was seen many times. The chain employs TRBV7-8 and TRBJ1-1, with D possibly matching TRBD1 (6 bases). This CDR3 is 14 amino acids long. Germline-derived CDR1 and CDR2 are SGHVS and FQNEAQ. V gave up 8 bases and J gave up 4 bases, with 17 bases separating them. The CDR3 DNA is TGTGCCAGCTCCTACCGTACAGGGAGCACTGAAGCTTTCTTT. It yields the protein CASSYRTGSTEAFF.

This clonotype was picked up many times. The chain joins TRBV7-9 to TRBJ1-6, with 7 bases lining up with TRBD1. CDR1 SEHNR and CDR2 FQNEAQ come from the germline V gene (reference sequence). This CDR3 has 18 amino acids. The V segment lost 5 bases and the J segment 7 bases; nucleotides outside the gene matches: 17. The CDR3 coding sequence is TGTGCCAGCAGCCCAAGGGGACAGACCAGTTGGATGAATTCACCCCTCCACTTT. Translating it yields CASSPRGQTSWMNSPLHF.

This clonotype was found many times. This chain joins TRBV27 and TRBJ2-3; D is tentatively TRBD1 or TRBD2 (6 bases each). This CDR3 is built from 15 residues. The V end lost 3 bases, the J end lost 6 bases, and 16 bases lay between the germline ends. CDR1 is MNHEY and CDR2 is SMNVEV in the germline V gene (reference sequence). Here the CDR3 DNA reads TGTGCCAGCAGTTTCGGGACTCAGGGGAGGGATACGCAGTATTTT. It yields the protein CASSFGTQGRDTQYF.

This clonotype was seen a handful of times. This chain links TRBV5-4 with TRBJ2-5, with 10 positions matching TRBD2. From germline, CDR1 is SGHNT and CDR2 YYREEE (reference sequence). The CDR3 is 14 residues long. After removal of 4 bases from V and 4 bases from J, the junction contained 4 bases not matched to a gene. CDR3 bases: TGTGCCAGCAGCCAGACTAGCGGGCCAGAGACCCAGTACTTC. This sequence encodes CASSQTSGPETQYF.